A selection of T cell receptor beta chains follows, all from one sample in a study of shared clonotypes between healthy human individuals. TCRdb's copy holds only in-frame clones and misses some; the assay was immunoSEQ multiplex PCR. The table shows some 2.1 million clones, with around 93% occurring only once. Sequenced input: naive CD8+ T cells from PBMCs. The receptors stem from a man aged 18 to 29 in good health. Some clones in this sample may be carry-over from other donors' samples. CDR3s include the opening cysteine and the closing phenylalanine or tryptophan. Fields, in order: clone size, J gene, D gene, V gene, CDR3 protein, CDR3 DNA. D genes are given only for firm matches. The size of a clone is reported for some rows only, either as once, few or many, or as a class for expanded clones.

>NA|TRBJ1-1|TRBD1|TRBV27
CASSSDYDLNRGTEAFF
TGTGCCAGCAGTTCCGACTACGACCTAAACAGGGGCACTGAAGCTTTCTTT
>NA|TRBJ2-7|NA|TRBV27
CASSPSGLPIEVYEQYF
TGTGCCAGCAGTCCGTCGGGACTCCCAATCGAAGTCTACGAGCAGTACTTC
>NA|TRBJ2-5|NA|TRBV6-5
CASSTLGTQETQYF
TGTGCCAGCAGTACGCTGGGGACGCAAGAGACCCAGTACTTC
>NA|TRBJ2-5|TRBD1|TRBV7-9
CASSRDRVSQYF
TGTGCCAGCAGCCGTGACAGGGTATCCCAGTACTTC
>NA|TRBJ2-1|NA|TRBV4-1
CASSLVGVGNEQFF
TGCGCCAGCAGCCTCGTGGGGGTGGGCAATGAGCAGTTCTTC
>once|TRBJ2-1|NA|TRBV7-3
CASSGPRQGPVNEQFF
TGTGCCAGCAGCGGTCCCCGCCAGGGCCCCGTCAATGAGCAGTTCTTC
>NA|TRBJ1-2|NA|TRBV6-5
CASSSVELLGYTF
TGTGCCAGCAGTTCGGTGGAGCTTTTGGGCTACACCTTC
>NA|TRBJ2-2|TRBD1|TRBV27
CASSQRGPGELFF
TGTGCCAGCAGTCAGAGGGGGCCCGGGGAGCTGTTTTTT
>NA|TRBJ2-1|NA|TRBV19
CASNTVGEYNEQFF
TGTGCCAGTAATACCGTCGGGGAGTACAATGAGCAGTTCTTC
>NA|TRBJ2-3|NA|TRBV27
CASSLAGNTDTQYF
TGTGCCAGCAGTTTAGCGGGGAACACAGATACGCAGTATTTT
>NA|TRBJ1-1|NA|TRBV4-2
CASSQGGGRSGVAFF
TGTGCCAGCAGCCAAGGGGGGGGCAGGAGCGGTGTGGCTTTCTTT
>NA|TRBJ1-1|NA|TRBV19
CASSIGPSRTTEAFF
TGTGCCAGTAGTATAGGGCCCTCCCGGACCACTGAAGCTTTCTTT
>NA|TRBJ1-1|NA|TRBV5-1
CASSSSVIKGRENTEAFF
TGCGCCAGCAGCTCCTCAGTCATAAAGGGACGGGAAAACACTGAAGCTTTCTTT
>NA|TRBJ2-5|NA|TRBV7-9
CASSLGGLEETQYF
TGTGCCAGCAGCTTAGGAGGGCTGGAAGAGACCCAGTACTTC
>NA|TRBJ2-7|TRBD2|TRBV27
CASNWGASGNFYEQYF
TGTGCCAGCAATTGGGGGGCTAGCGGGAACTTCTACGAGCAGTACTTC
>once|TRBJ2-7|NA|TRBV28
CASSFSVRERVHEQYF
TGTGCCAGCAGTTTTAGTGTCCGGGAGAGAGTCCACGAGCAGTACTTC
>NA|TRBJ2-3|NA|TRBV7-9
CASSKLKGAGSSDTQYF
TGTGCCAGCAGCAAGCTTAAGGGGGCGGGATCAAGCGATACGCAGTATTTT
>NA|TRBJ2-3|TRBD2|TRBV9
CASSGGLAGTDTQYF
TGTGCCAGCAGCGGTGGACTAGCCGGCACAGATACGCAGTATTTT
>NA|TRBJ1-1|NA|TRBV2
CASSEGQDAFF
TGTGCCAGCAGTGAAGGGCAGGACGCTTTCTTT
>NA|TRBJ2-1|NA|TRBV28
CASSRGPSEFF
TGTGCCAGCAGTCGGGGGCCGTCTGAGTTCTTC
>NA|TRBJ1-1|NA|TRBV10-3
CAISDDGLVDTEAFF
TGTGCCATCAGTGACGACGGGCTCGTGGACACTGAAGCTTTCTTT
>once|TRBJ1-2|NA|TRBV11-2
CASSLGRDGYTF
TGTGCCAGCAGCCTAGGACGGGATGGCTACACCTTC
>NA|TRBJ2-7|NA|TRBV9
CASSAYGREQYF
TGTGCCAGCAGCGCCTACGGGAGAGAGCAGTACTTC
>NA|TRBJ1-1|NA|TRBV9
CASSPGDGGTEAFF
TGTGCCAGCAGCCCCGGGGACGGAGGGACTGAAGCTTTCTTT
>once|TRBJ2-2|NA|TRBV7-6
CASSLVDQGSSGELFF
TGTGCCAGCAGCTTAGTAGATCAGGGGAGCAGCGGGGAGCTGTTTTTT
>NA|TRBJ2-2|NA|TRBV27
CASRGANTGELFF
TGTGCCAGCCGCGGAGCGAACACCGGGGAGCTGTTTTTT
>once|TRBJ1-4|NA|TRBV11-3
CASSAKQDPGSEKLFF
TGTGCCAGCAGCGCGAAACAGGATCCTGGCAGTGAAAAACTGTTTTTT
>NA|TRBJ2-7|TRBD1|TRBV28
CASSFGTGGFYEQYF
TGTGCCAGCAGTTTCGGGACAGGGGGTTTCTACGAGCAGTACTTC
>NA|TRBJ2-1|TRBD2|TRBV2
CASSEALGTSFDNEQFF
TGTGCCAGCAGTGAAGCTCTTGGGACTAGCTTCGACAATGAGCAGTTCTTC
>NA|TRBJ2-1|TRBD2|TRBV27
CASSRVLAGVLGLGEQFF
TGTGCCAGCAGTCGGGTCCTAGCGGGAGTTCTTGGGTTAGGTGAGCAGTTCTTC
>NA|TRBJ1-1|TRBD1|TRBV28
CASSSSTGAYTEAFF
TGTGCCAGCAGCTCTTCGACAGGGGCTTACACTGAAGCTTTCTTT
>NA|TRBJ1-4|NA|TRBV25-1
CASSVRGRSEKLFF
TGTGCCAGCAGTGTCAGGGGCCGAAGCGAAAAACTGTTTTTT
>NA|TRBJ2-7|TRBD2|TRBV11-2
CASSPREGTSGRAYEQYF
TGTGCCAGCAGCCCGAGGGAGGGGACTAGCGGGAGGGCCTACGAGCAGTACTTC
>NA|TRBJ1-1|NA|TRBV5-1
CASSQDRDGAFF
TGCGCCAGCAGCCAAGACCGGGACGGGGCTTTCTTT
>NA|TRBJ1-2|NA|TRBV9
CASSGGYGYTF
TGTGCCAGCAGCGGCGGTTATGGCTACACCTTC
>NA|TRBJ2-1|NA|TRBV14
CASSQVANYNEQFF
TGTGCCAGCAGCCAAGTCGCAAATTACAATGAGCAGTTCTTC
>once|TRBJ2-3|TRBD1|TRBV11-3
CASSLRTGPLTDTQYF
TGTGCCAGCAGCTTGAGGACAGGCCCTCTCACAGATACGCAGTATTTT